These 9 T cell receptor beta chains share one sample of origin, sequenced in a study of STAT3 mutations in large granular lymphocyte leukemia (dated by TCRdb to the late 2010s). Study-level results and caveats: All T-LGLL patients had at least one immunodominant TCRbeta clonotype, and roughly half had multiple immunodominant subclonotypes.

Their specific antigens are unknown. Receptor libraries were prepared by the immunoSEQ multiplex PCR assay. Held by TCRdb, this immuneACCESS table contains in-frame sequences only and omits some clones. Under half of the omission traces to an unresolved V gene where checked; the cause of the rest is unknown. The sample profile shows over 30,000 clones; more than 70% of them were found once. The top ten hold over 0.4% of the sample. Sequencing input: PBMCs. These receptors all stem from a human donor with T large granular lymphocyte leukemia. Some clones in this sample may be carry-over from other donors' samples.

The rearrangement joins TRBV5-6 to TRBJ2-5; TRBD2 might be the D (6 bases). Germline values: CDR1 SGHDT, CDR2 YYEEEE. The CDR3 runs 15 residues. Trimming took 4 bases from V and 3 from J, leaving 16 bases between them. DNA of the CDR3: TGTGCCAGCAGCCCCCCGGGAGTTCGAGAAGAGACCCAGTACTTC. This sequence encodes CASSPPGVREETQYF.

This chain connects TRBV5-4 to TRBJ1-1, with TRBD1 as a possible D gene (5 bases). CDR3 length equals 15 residues. V lost 1 base and J lost 3, with 13 bases in between. Germline assignment: CDR1 SGHNT and CDR2 YYREEE (reference sequence). The CDR3 DNA reads TGTGCCAGCAGCTTGAGAGACAGACCCTACACTGAAGCTTTCTTT. This encodes CASSLRDRPYTEAFF.

There are a few counts of this clone. The chain couples TRBV19 to TRBJ1-2; TRBD1 matches at 7 bases. This CDR3 region has 11 residues. The germline V gene encodes CDR1 LNHDA and CDR2 SQIVND (reference sequence). The V gene end was trimmed by 9 bases and the J gene end by 4 bases; junction bases not matched to a gene: 2. DNA of the CDR3: TGTGCCAGCGGACAGGCCTATGGCTACACCTTC. It translates to CASGQAYGYTF.

V gene TRBV6-1 combines with J gene TRBJ2-7, with 10 bases fitting TRBD2. Per the germline V gene, CDR1 is MNHNS and CDR2 is SASEGT. After removal of 0 bases from V and 6 bases from J, the junction contained 5 bases not matched to a gene. This CDR3 region has 15 residues. DNA for the CDR3: TGTGCCAGCAGTGAAGCGCTCGAGCGGGGGGGCGAGCAGTACGTC. Its protein product is CASSEALERGGEQYV.

The chain combines TRBV18 with TRBJ2-7; 8 nucleotides match TRBD1. CDR1 KGHSH and CDR2 LQKENI come from the germline V gene. CDR3 size: 13 residues. The J segment lost 3 bases and the V segment lost 5 bases, leaving 3 bases of the junction unmatched. CDR3 sequence: CASSKGQDYEQYV. The DNA for the CDR3 is TGTGCCAGCTCAAAGGGACAGGACTACGAGCAGTACGTC.

This sequence joins TRBV19 and TRBJ2-1; D not resolved. V dropped 3 bases and J dropped 5 bases, with 8 bases sitting between them. The CDR3 consists of 13 residues. Looked up from germline, CDR1 is LNHDA and CDR2 is SQIVND (reference sequence). DNA of the CDR3: TGTGCCAGTAGTATCCAGCTGGACAATGAGCAGTTCTTC. Its translation: CASSIQLDNEQFF.

A few counts support this clone. CDR3 residues: CASSPDDLGNSPLHF. CDR3 sequence (DNA): TGTGCCAGCAGCCCCGACGACCTGGGGAATTCACCCCTCCACTTT. The chain recombines TRBV11-2 with TRBJ1-6, with no clear D. Trimming cost V 5 bases and J 7 bases, with 15 bases left between them. This CDR3 is 15 amino acids long. In germline, CDR1 is SGHAT, CDR2 FQNNGV.

The chain links TRBV5-4 to TRBJ1-1, with D perhaps matching TRBD1 (6 bases). The V end was cut by 4 bases, the J end by 7 bases, with 20 bases between. Germline CDR1 is SGHNT and CDR2 is YYREEE (reference sequence). CDR3 size: 15 residues. The CDR3 region is CASSGRDTSRGEAFF. DNA of the CDR3: TGTGCCAGCAGCGGCCGGGACACCTCGAGGGGTGAAGCTTTCTTT.

The chain links TRBV27 to TRBJ1-5, with TRBD1 as a possible D gene (5 bases). Per the germline V gene, CDR1 is MNHEY and CDR2 is SMNVEV (reference sequence). The CDR3 sequence is 15 residues long. Trimming stripped 8 bases from V and 0 bases from J, with 14 bases between. CDR3: CASRGTENSNQPQHF. The CDR3 coding sequence is TGTGCCAGCCGCGGGACGGAGAATAGCAATCAGCCCCAGCATTTT.